One and the same sample provided the 23 T cell receptor beta chains below, sequenced in a study of blood T cells in healthy people across ages. Primers used in a second PCR of roughly 7 to 12 cycles were a sample-barcoded 5' primer and a J-beta primer mix. TCRdb re-analysed the 5' RACE reads in MiXCR, keeping a single row per CDR3 protein. Of about 1.8 million distinct CDR3 sequences in the sample, roughly 50% are singletons; the top ten hold roughly 2%. Sequencing input: blood. The receptors here all came from a woman aged 40 to 50 in good health.

This clonotype was counted between two and nine times. The V gene is TRBV30, the J gene TRBJ2-1; the D is unclear. This CDR3 spans 12 amino acids. Trimming removed 1 base at V and 8 bases at J, with 9 bases between. CDR1 is GTSNPN and CDR2 is SVGIG in the germline V gene (reference sequence). The DNA for the CDR3 is TGTGCCTGGAGTGATAGTAGCTATGAGCAGTTCTTC. Protein: CAWSDSSYEQFF.

The V call is TRBV6-5, the J call TRBJ2-7, with D perhaps matching TRBD1 (5 bases). Germline CDR1 MNHEY, CDR2 SVGAGI. This CDR3 contains 16 residues. Trimming shortened V by 3 bases and J by 0 bases, and 15 bases separated the two germline ends. The CDR3 bases are TGTGCCAGCAGTTATTCCGGCAGGGCCCCCTCCTACGAGCAGTACTTC. Amino acids: CASSYSGRAPSYEQYF.

The chain couples TRBV5-1 to TRBJ2-3; D might be TRBD1 (6 bases). Trimming stripped 0 bases from V and 14 bases from J, with 13 bases between. Looked up from germline, CDR1 is SGHRS and CDR2 is YFSETQ. There are 12 residues in the CDR3. CDR3 sequence (DNA): TGCGCCAGCAGCTTGGGCACAGGGAAAATGTATTTT. This translates into CASSLGTGKMYF.

A few counts support this clonotype. In DNA, the CDR3 is TGTGCCAGCAGCCAAGGTACCGCCAGCACCTACGAGCAGTACTTC. Protein sequence: CASSQGTASTYEQYF. The rearrangement uses TRBV3-1 and TRBJ2-7; D gene uncertain. The germline gives CDR1 LGHDT, CDR2 YNNKEL (reference sequence). The CDR3 contains 15 residues. Trimming stripped 1 base from V and 2 bases from J, with 12 bases between.

This clonotype was counted a few times. The genes are TRBV20-1 and TRBJ2-4, with 7 bases aligning to TRBD1. There are 17 residues in the CDR3. Trimming cost V 2 bases and J 12 bases; bases outside gene matches: 22. The germline CDR1 and CDR2 sequences are DFQATT and SNEGSKA (reference sequence). Written as DNA, the CDR3 is TGCAGTGCTAGACCCAAGGGGGCTAGAGCTTACCAAGAGACTCAGTACTTC. Translation gives CSARPKGARAYQETQYF.

The chain employs TRBV12-3 or TRBV12-4 and TRBJ2-3; D is uncertain. The CDR3 runs to 16 residues. V lost 1 base and J 4 bases, leaving 15 bases between the germline ends. CDR3 loop: CASSLVGMVRSDTQYF. The CDR3 coding sequence is TGTGCCAGCAGTTTAGTAGGCATGGTGAGGTCAGATACGCAGTATTTT.

This clonotype was picked up a small number of times. The chain is built from TRBV29-1 and TRBJ2-7; 7 bases map to TRBD1. This CDR3 region has 15 residues. After removal of 1 base from V and 0 bases from J, the junction contained 6 bases not matched to a gene. Per germline, CDR1 SQVTM and CDR2 ANQGSEA. The CDR3 is CSVEGARTGSYEQYF. The DNA for the CDR3 is TGCAGCGTTGAAGGGGCTAGGACAGGCTCCTACGAGCAGTACTTC.

The J gene is TRBJ2-1, the V gene TRBV11-2; tentatively, D is TRBD2 (7 bases). Trimming stripped 3 bases from V and 3 bases from J, with 18 bases between. Germline V lookup: CDR1 SGHAT, CDR2 FQNNGV. The CDR3 runs 17 residues. The CDR3 is CASSLYQGGGSYNEQFF. The CDR3 DNA is TGTGCCAGCAGCTTGTATCAAGGGGGGGGGAGCTACAATGAGCAGTTCTTC.

Turning to this clonotype: A much bigger clone sits one base away, suggesting this may be a read error. The rearrangement uses TRBV13 and TRBJ2-5; 7 bases align to TRBD1. The germline V gene encodes CDR1 PRHDT and CDR2 FYEKMQ (reference sequence). This CDR3 region has 13 residues. In nucleotides, the CDR3 is TGTGCCAGCAGCTCCGGGACAGAAGAGACCCGGTACTTC. This translates into CASSSGTEETRYF.

The chain couples TRBV7-2 to TRBJ2-5; 8 bases are a match to TRBD1. The CDR3 is 14 residues long. J lost 11 bases, V lost 4 bases, and 12 bases had no gene match. Per germline, CDR1 SGHTA and CDR2 FQGNSA. The CDR3 coding sequence is TGTGCCAGCAGCTCCGGGACAGGATACGTGGAGCAGTACTTC. Translation gives CASSSGTGYVEQYF. Drawing the rest from reference TRBV7-2 and TRBJ2-5, the complete variable domain is GAGVSQSPSNKVTEKGKDVELRCDPISGHTALYWYRQSLGQGLEFLIYFQGNSAPDKSGLPSDRFSAERTGGSVSTLTIQRTQQEDSAVYLCASSSGTGYVEQYFGPGTRLLVL.

The V gene is TRBV11-2, the J gene TRBJ2-3, with 11 bases identical to TRBD2. The CDR3 extends over 18 amino acids. From germline, CDR1 is SGHAT and CDR2 FQNNGV. Trimming took 4 bases from V and 2 from J; bases not matched to a gene: 11. The CDR3 sequence: CASSSLAGGPRLTDTQYF. The CDR3 DNA reads as TGTGCCAGCAGCTCTCTAGCGGGGGGTCCCCGCCTCACAGATACGCAGTATTTT.

This clonotype appeared a few times. The chain links TRBV28 to TRBJ2-7, with TRBD1 identical over 8 bases. CDR1 MDHEN and CDR2 SYDVKM come from the germline V gene. There are 16 residues in the CDR3. The junction had 13 bases not matched to a gene; V was cut back by 6 bases and J by 3 bases. As DNA, the CDR3 is TGTGCCAGCAGCCGAACGACAGGGGAAGCTCGCTACGAGCAGTACTTC. It translates to CASSRTTGEARYEQYF. Full variable domain (remainder filled in from reference TRBV28 and TRBJ2-7): DVKVTQSSRYLVKRTGEKVFLECVQDMDHENMFWYRQDPGLGLRLIYFSYDVKMKEKGDIPEGYSVSREKKERFSLILESASTNQTSMYLCASSRTTGEARYEQYFGPGTRLTVT.

The V and J genes are TRBV6-5 and TRBJ2-3, with a weak D call TRBD2 (5 bases). The ends were cut back, 0 bases at V and 5 bases at J, with 21 bases in the middle. The CDR3 spans 18 residues. From germline, CDR1 is MNHEY and CDR2 SVGAGI. CDR3 loop: CASSYSVVSSGSRDTQYF. CDR3 coding DNA: TGTGCCAGCAGTTACTCAGTGGTTTCATCGGGGAGTAGAGATACGCAGTATTTT.

The V call is TRBV28, the J call TRBJ1-3, with 7 bases identical to TRBD1. V was pared by 10 bases and J by 1 base, with 4 bases of the junction left unmatched. This CDR3 is built from 13 residues. From germline, CDR1 is MDHEN and CDR2 SYDVKM. CDR3 DNA sequence: TGTGCCACCGAGGACAGGTCTGGAAACACCATATATTTT. Translation: CATEDRSGNTIYF. Drawing the rest from reference TRBV28 and TRBJ1-3, the complete variable domain is DVKVTQSSRYLVKRTGEKVFLECVQDMDHENMFWYRQDPGLGLRLIYFSYDVKMKEKGDIPEGYSVSREKKERFSLILESASTNQTSMYLCATEDRSGNTIYFGEGSWLTVV.

This clonotype appeared a few times. The chain recombines TRBV4-1 with TRBJ2-1; D unclear. The germline V gene has CDR1 MGHRA and CDR2 YSYEKL. Trimming cost V 0 bases and J 1 base, with 13 bases left between them. The CDR3 sequence is 17 residues long. The CDR3 sequence: CASSQDTRATSYNEQFF. CDR3 in DNA: TGCGCCAGCAGCCAAGATACCCGAGCGACGTCCTACAATGAGCAGTTCTTC.

Only a few counts were recorded for this clonotype. The V and J genes are TRBV5-1 and TRBJ2-3; 8 bases are shared with TRBD1. V trimming: 0 bases; J trimming: 5 bases; junction bases outside the gene matches: 8. Germline CDR1 is SGHRS and CDR2 is YFSETQ. The CDR3 extends over 16 amino acids. The CDR3 region is CASSLALDRVLDTQYF. CDR3 nucleotides: TGCGCCAGCAGCTTGGCCTTGGACAGGGTCTTAGATACGCAGTATTTT.

As regards this clonotype: It may be a read error: a sequence one base away is much more abundant. This chain joins TRBV4-3 and TRBJ2-5; no firm D call. TRBJ2-7 explains the end of the DNA better; the J call may be wrong. Germline CDR1 is LGHNA and CDR2 is YSLEER. CDR3 size: 15 residues. The CDR3 sequence: CASSQGVDRSCEQYF. The CDR3 DNA reads as TGCGCCAGCAGCCAAGGGGTCGACCGCTCCTGCGAGCAGTACTTC.

This clonotype was observed a few times. The chain links TRBV29-1 to TRBJ2-7; 16 positions match TRBD2. J gave up 0 bases and V 4 bases, and 6 bases lay outside the gene matches. This CDR3 has 17 amino acids. Looked up from germline, CDR1 is SQVTM and CDR2 is ANQGSEA. CDR3 sequence: CSVGGLAGGPFSYEQYF. The CDR3 nucleotides are TGCAGCGTTGGGGGACTAGCGGGGGGGCCCTTCTCCTACGAGCAGTACTTC.

V gene TRBV11-2 combines with J gene TRBJ2-3, with 10 bases identical to TRBD2. Germline trimming cut 5 bases from V and 2 bases from J; bases unmatched to any gene: 4. The CDR3 runs 15 residues. The germline CDR1 and CDR2 sequences are SGHAT and FQNNGV. The CDR3 sequence: CASSVLAGFTDTQYF. The CDR3 coding sequence is TGTGCCAGCAGCGTACTAGCGGGGTTCACAGATACGCAGTATTTT.

This clonotype was observed a handful of times. The genes are TRBV7-2 and TRBJ2-5, with 9 bases identical to TRBD2. J lost 13 bases, V lost 5 bases, and 8 bases had no gene match. Germline-derived CDR1 and CDR2 are SGHTA and FQGNSA. This CDR3 contains 12 residues. CDR3 sequence (DNA): TGTGCCAGCAGCGCACATAGCGGGAGCTGGTACTTC. It translates to CASSAHSGSWYF.

This chain links TRBV12-3 or TRBV12-4 with TRBJ2-5; D is unresolved. There are 13 residues in the CDR3. Trimming removed 5 bases at V and 2 bases at J, with 9 bases between. The DNA of the CDR3 is TGTGCCAGCAGTATCCCCCGACAAGAGACCCAGTACTTC. It translates to CASSIPRQETQYF.

V and J are TRBV9 and TRBJ1-4, with D hard to call. Deletions cut 0 bases from V and 7 bases from J, with 13 bases between. The CDR3 runs to 15 residues. Germline CDR1 SGDLS, CDR2 YYNGEE. The CDR3 DNA reads TGTGCCAGCAGCGTAGCTCCAGGTTTCGGTGAAAAACTGTTTTTT. This sequence encodes CASSVAPGFGEKLFF.

The rearrangement joins TRBV4-2 to TRBJ2-1, with TRBD1 identical over 8 bases. Germline CDR1 is LGHNA and CDR2 is YNFKEQ. With 4 bases clipped from V and 5 bases from J, the junction kept 4 bases outside the gene matches. The CDR3 sequence is 14 residues long. The CDR3 sequence: CASSPRQGNNEQFF. CDR3 nucleotide sequence: TGTGCCAGCAGCCCGAGACAGGGGAACAATGAGCAGTTCTTC.